This record concerns one T cell receptor beta chain sequence. The target antigen is unknown. Trimming shortened V by 7 bases and J by 0 bases, and 15 bases separated the two germline ends. The germline V gene encodes CDR1 SGHVS and CDR2 FQNEAQ. The CDR3 consists of 15 residues. This sample is part of a study of post-analysis software for immune sequencing data. The study's findings and limits: Strong same-batch co-clustering of samples appeared with F measure clustering. Higher frequency in patients than in controls was seen for roughly five TRBV segments, with TRBV5-6, TRBV5-1 and TRBV20-1 among them.

The TCR beta cDNA libraries carried unique molecular identifiers. TCRdb processed the PCR reads anew with MiXCR; each CDR3 protein has one entry. Of fewer than 850,000 distinct CDR3 sequences detected, roughly 27% appear once; the ten largest clones hold approximately 0.55%. The TCR comes from a girl aged 5 to 17 with multiple sclerosis. Sequencing input: blood. The rearrangement uses TRBV7-8 and TRBJ1-1, with a tentative D call TRBD1 (5 bases). The CDR3 protein is CASTKSGDLNTEAFF. In nucleotides, the CDR3 is TGTGCCAGCACCAAATCGGGGGATCTGAACACTGAAGCTTTCTTT.